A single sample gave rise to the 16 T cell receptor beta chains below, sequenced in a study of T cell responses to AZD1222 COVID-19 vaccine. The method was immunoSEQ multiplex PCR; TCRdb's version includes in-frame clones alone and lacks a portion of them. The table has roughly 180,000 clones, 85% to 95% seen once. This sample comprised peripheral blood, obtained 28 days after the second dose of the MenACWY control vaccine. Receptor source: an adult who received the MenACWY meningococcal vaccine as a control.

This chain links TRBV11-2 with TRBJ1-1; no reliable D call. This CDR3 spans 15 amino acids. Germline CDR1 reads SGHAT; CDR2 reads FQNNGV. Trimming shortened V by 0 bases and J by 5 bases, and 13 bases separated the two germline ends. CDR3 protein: CASSLDMREVTEAFF. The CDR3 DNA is TGTGCCAGCAGCTTAGATATGCGGGAAGTGACTGAAGCTTTCTTT. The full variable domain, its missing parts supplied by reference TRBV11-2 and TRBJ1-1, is EAGVAQSPRYKIIEKRQSVAFWCNPISGHATLYWYQQILGQGPKLLIQFQNNGVVDDSQLPKDRFSAERLKGVDSTLKIQPAKLEDSAVYLCASSLDMREVTEAFFGQGTRLTVV.

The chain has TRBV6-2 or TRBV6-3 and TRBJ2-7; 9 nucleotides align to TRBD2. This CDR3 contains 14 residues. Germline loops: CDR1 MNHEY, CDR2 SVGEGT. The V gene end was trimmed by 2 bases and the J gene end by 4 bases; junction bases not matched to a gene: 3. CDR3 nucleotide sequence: TGTGCCAGCAGTTACGCGGGGGGGCAATACGAGCAGTACTTC. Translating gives CASSYAGGQYEQYF.

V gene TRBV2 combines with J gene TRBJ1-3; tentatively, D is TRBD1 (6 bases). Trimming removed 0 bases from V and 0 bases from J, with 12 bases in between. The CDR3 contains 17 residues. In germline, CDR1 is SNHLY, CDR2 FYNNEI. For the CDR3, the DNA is TGTGCCAGCAGTGAAGCAGGGGGACTCCTCTCTGGAAACACCATATATTTT. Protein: CASSEAGGLLSGNTIYF.

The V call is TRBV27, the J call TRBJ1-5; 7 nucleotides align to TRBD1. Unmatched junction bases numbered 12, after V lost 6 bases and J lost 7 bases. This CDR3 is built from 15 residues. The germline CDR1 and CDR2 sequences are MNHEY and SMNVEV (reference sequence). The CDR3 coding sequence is TGTGCCAGCAGCGTAACGGGACAGTGGAACCAGCCCCAGCATTTT. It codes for CASSVTGQWNQPQHF.

CDR3 sequence reads: CASSLGGTTARLYTF. The CDR3 region has the DNA TGTGCCAGCAGCTTGGGGGGGACAACAGCCCGACTCTACACCTTC. The chain is built from TRBV5-4 and TRBJ1-2; perhaps TRBD1 as D (6 bases). Germline-derived CDR1 and CDR2 are SGHNT and YYREEE (reference sequence). The CDR3 extends over 15 amino acids. The V end lost 0 bases, the J end lost 10 bases, and 19 bases lay between the germline ends.

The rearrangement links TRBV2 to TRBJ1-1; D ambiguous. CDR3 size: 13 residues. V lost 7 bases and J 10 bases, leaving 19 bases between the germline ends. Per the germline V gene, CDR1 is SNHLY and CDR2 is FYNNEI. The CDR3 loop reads CASNLQSTDGAFF. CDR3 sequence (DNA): TGTGCCAGCAATCTACAAAGTACTGATGGAGCTTTCTTT.

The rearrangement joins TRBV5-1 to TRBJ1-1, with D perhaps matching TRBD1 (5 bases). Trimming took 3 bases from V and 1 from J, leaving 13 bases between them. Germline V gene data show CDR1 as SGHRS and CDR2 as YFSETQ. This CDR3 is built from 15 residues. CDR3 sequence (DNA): TGCGCCAGCAGCTCTCTGGACACGACGAACACTGAAGCTTTCTTT. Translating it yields CASSSLDTTNTEAFF.

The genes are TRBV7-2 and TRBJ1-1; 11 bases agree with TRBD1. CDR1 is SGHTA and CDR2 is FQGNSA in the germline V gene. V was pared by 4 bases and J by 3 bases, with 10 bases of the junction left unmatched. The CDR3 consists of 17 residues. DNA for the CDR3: TGTGCCAGCAGCTCTGGACAGGGGGCGTTTAAAGACACTGAAGCTTTCTTT. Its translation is CASSSGQGAFKDTEAFF.

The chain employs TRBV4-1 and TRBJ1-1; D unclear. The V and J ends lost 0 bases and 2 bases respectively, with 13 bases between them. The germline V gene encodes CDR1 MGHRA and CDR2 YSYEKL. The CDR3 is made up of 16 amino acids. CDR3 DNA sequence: TGCGCCAGCAGCCAAGATCGGCTTACATCTAACACTGAAGCTTTCTTT. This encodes CASSQDRLTSNTEAFF.

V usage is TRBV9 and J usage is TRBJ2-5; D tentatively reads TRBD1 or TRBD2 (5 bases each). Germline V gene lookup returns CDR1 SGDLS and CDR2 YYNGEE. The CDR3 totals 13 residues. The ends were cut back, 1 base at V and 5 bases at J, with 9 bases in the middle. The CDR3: CASSVTGRETQYF. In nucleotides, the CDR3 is TGTGCCAGCAGCGTAACGGGGCGGGAGACCCAGTACTTC.

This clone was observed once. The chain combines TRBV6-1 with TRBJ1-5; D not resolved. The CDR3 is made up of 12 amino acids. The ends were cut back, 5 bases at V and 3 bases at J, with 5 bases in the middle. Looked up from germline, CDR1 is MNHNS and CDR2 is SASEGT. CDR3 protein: CASSSLNQPQHF. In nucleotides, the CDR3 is TGTGCCAGCAGTTCCCTCAATCAGCCCCAGCATTTT.

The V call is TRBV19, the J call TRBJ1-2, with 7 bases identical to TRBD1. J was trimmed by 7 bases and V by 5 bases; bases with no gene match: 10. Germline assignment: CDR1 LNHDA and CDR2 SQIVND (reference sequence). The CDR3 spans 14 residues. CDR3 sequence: CASSAYRGSGGYTF. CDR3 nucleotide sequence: TGTGCCAGTAGTGCCTACAGGGGTTCGGGTGGCTACACCTTC.

Here the CDR3 DNA reads TGTGCCAGCAGTAACCGGGACAGGGGTCAGCCCCAGCATTTT. Translation gives CASSNRDRGQPQHF. V and J are TRBV6-5 and TRBJ1-5; 10 nucleotides match TRBD1. This CDR3 is built from 14 residues. V dropped 5 bases and J dropped 6; count of bases not matched to a gene: 4. Germline CDR1 and CDR2: MNHEY and SVGAGI.

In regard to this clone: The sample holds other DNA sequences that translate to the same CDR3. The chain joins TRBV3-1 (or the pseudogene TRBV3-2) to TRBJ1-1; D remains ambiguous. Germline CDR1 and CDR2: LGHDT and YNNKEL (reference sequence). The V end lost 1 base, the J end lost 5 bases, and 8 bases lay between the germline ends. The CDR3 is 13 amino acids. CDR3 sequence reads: CASSQVGGTEAFF. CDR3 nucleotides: TGTGCCAGCAGCCAAGTAGGCGGGACTGAAGCTTTCTTT.

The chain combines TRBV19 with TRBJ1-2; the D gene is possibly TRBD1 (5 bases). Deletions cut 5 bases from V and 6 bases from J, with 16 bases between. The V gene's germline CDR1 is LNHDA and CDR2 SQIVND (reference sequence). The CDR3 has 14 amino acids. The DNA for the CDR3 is TGTGCCAGTAGTCCCCTCCGGACAACTGATGGCTACACCTTC. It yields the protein CASSPLRTTDGYTF.

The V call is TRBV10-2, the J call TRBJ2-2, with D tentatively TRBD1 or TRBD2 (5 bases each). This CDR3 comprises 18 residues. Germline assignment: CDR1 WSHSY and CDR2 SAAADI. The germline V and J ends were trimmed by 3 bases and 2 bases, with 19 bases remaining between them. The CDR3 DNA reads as TGCGCCAGCAGTGATGGGGAACGGGGACGGATCAACACCGGGGAGCTGTTTTTT. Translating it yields CASSDGERGRINTGELFF.